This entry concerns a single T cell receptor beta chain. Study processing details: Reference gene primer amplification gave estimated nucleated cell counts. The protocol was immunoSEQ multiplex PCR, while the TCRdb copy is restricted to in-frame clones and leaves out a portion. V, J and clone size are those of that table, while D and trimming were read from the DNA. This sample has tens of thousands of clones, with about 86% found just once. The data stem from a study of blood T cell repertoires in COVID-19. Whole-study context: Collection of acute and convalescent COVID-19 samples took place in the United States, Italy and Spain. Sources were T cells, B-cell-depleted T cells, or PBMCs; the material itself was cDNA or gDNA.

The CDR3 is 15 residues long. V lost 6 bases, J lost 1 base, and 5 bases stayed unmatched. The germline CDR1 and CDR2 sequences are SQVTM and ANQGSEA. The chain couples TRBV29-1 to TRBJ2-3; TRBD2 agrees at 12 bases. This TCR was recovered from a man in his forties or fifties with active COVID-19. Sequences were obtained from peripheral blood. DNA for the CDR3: TGCAGCGTCCCCGCTAGCGGGAGGGGCACAGATACGCAGTATTTT. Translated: CSVPASGRGTDTQYF.